This record concerns one T cell receptor beta chain sequence. Its target is unknown. The sample is drawn from a study of regulatory T cells in long-lasting Graves disease. Time point described: persistent/refractory GD, antithyroid drugs over 5 years with positive TRAb. Isolated PBMC RNA provided the starting material for the TCR library. Trimming cost V 4 bases and J 2 bases, with 21 bases left between them. CDR1 and CDR2 (germline): ENHRY, SYGVKD. The CDR3 is 19 residues long. General study findings and limits: Favored gene segments in persistent disease were TRBV28, TRBJ1-2 and TRBJ2-5.

Assembly of TCR beta libraries relied on iRepertoire HTBI primers together with Arm-PCR of CDR3 regions. In TCRdb, the multiplex PCR reads were re-called with MiXCR into one record per CDR3 protein. The sample includes about 470,000 distinct CDR3 sequences, roughly a fifth of them seen just once. The rearrangement joins TRBV10-3 to TRBJ2-6; a weak D match, TRBD1 (6 bases). This TCR was sampled from a female donor with Graves disease. This specimen was peripheral blood mononuclear cells (PBMCs), taken when the disease was refractory, from a patient treated with antithyroid drugs. CDR3 amino acids: CAISGPTNDRLTGANVLTF. CDR3 coding DNA: TGTGCCATCAGTGGCCCTACCAACGACAGGTTGACTGGGGCCAACGTCCTGACTTTC.